A selection of T cell receptor beta chains follows, all from one sample in a study of chemoradiotherapy in HPV16-positive cancers. Data came from immunoSEQ multiplex PCR; TCRdb stores just in-frame clones and leaves some out. The repertoire holds about 8,600 clones, approximately 70% seen once, with less than 25% in the top ten. Collection of the sample occurred from a patient who underwent chemoradiotherapy. The receptors originated from a human donor with HPV-associated anogenital cancer. The CDR3 runs from the conserved cysteine through the conserved F or W. A D gene is named only where the DNA matches it firmly. Clone size appears in some rows only: once, few, many, or a class for an expanded clone.

V	D	J	length	size	DNA	CDR3
TRBV11-3	.	TRBJ2-6	15	.	TGTGCCAGCAGCTCAGGGGATGCTGGGGCCAACGTCCTGACTTTC	CASSSGDAGANVLTF
TRBV5-1	TRBD2	TRBJ2-2	14	.	TGCGCCAGCTCGCGGGGGGCGAACACCGGGGAGCTGTTTTTT	CASSRGANTGELFF
TRBV4-2	TRBD2	TRBJ2-1	15	.	TGTGCCAGCAGCCCGAGCGGGGGGAATCAGAATGAGCAGTTCTTC	CASSPSGGNQNEQFF
TRBV10-1	TRBD1	TRBJ2-7	14	.	TGCGCCAGCAGACGGACAGGGGTGATCTGGGAGCAGTACTTC	CASRRTGVIWEQYF
TRBV6-1	TRBD2	TRBJ2-7	15	.	TGTGCCAGCAGTGAAGTGGCTAGCGGGGGGTACGAGCAGTACTTC	CASSEVASGGYEQYF
TRBV28	.	TRBJ2-1	10	.	TGTGCCAGCAGTAGGAATGAGCAGTTCTTC	CASSRNEQFF
TRBV10-2	TRBD2	TRBJ2-5	17	.	TGCGCCAGCAGGCTGGGACTAGCGGGGGGCTTCCAAGAGACCCAGTACTTC	CASRLGLAGGFQETQYF
TRBV7-2	TRBD1	TRBJ2-5	13	.	TGTGCCAGCAGCTTGGGACAGCAAGAGACCCAGTACTTC	CASSLGQQETQYF
TRBV5-6	.	TRBJ1-6	16	.	TGTGCCAGCAGCTCCGGCCTACAGTCCCTAAATTCACCCCTCCACTTT	CASSSGLQSLNSPLHF
TRBV7-6	.	TRBJ1-1	15	.	TGTGCCAGCAGTAGGGGGGGGGCAGGGGTGACTGAAGCTTTCTTT	CASSRGGAGVTEAFF
TRBV30	.	TRBJ2-3	12	.	TGTGCCTGGAGTTACCGCGCGGATACGCAGTATTTT	CAWSYRADTQYF
TRBV5-1	.	TRBJ2-1	15	.	TGCGCCAGCAGCCCAGGACATGAGGGGTACAATGAGCAGTTCTTC	CASSPGHEGYNEQFF
TRBV19	TRBD1	TRBJ2-3	15	once	TGTGCCAGTAGGCGGGACAGGGGAAGCACAGATACGCAGTATTTT	CASRRDRGSTDTQYF
TRBV28	TRBD1	TRBJ1-2	15	.	TGTGCCAGCAGTTTATCCCTGACAGGGGGCTATGGCTACACCTTC	CASSLSLTGGYGYTF
TRBV7-2	.	TRBJ1-5	14	.	TGTGCCAGCAGCCCTAGTCGGTCTAGTCAGCCCCAGCATTTT	CASSPSRSSQPQHF
TRBV4-2	.	TRBJ2-5	14	few	TGTGCCAGCAGCCATCGGGGGGCCGAAGAGACCCAGTACTTC	CASSHRGAEETQYF
TRBV7-9	.	TRBJ2-7	14	medium-sized	TGTGCCAGCAGCCCACCTTCAGGCTCCTACGAGCAGTACTTC	CASSPPSGSYEQYF
TRBV5-1	TRBD2	TRBJ2-1	16	.	TGCGCCAGCAGCATCTCGGGCTGGGGGGGGACCAATGAGCAGTTCTTC	CASSISGWGGTNEQFF
TRBV4-3	.	TRBJ1-6	19	.	TGCGCCAGCAGCCAAGTAGGGGGTGAAGCGGCGGTCTATAATTCACCCCTCCACTTT	CASSQVGGEAAVYNSPLHF
TRBV10-3	.	TRBJ2-3	14	.	TGTGCCATCAGAGAGACAGACAACACAGATACGCAGTATTTT	CAIRETDNTDTQYF
TRBV6-1	.	TRBJ2-6	15	.	TGTGCCAGCAGTGAACAGGCGTCTGGGGCCAACGTCCTGACTTTC	CASSEQASGANVLTF
TRBV7-2	.	TRBJ2-7	13	few	TGTGCCAGCAGCTTATCCGGAGTCTACGAGCAGTACTTC	CASSLSGVYEQYF
TRBV28	TRBD1	TRBJ1-2	13	.	TGTGCCAGCAGACCTGGACAGGGCGGTGGCTACACCTTC	CASRPGQGGGYTF
TRBV28	.	TRBJ2-2	15	.	TGTGCCAGCAGTTTATCCCGGGGTGGCACCGGGGAGCTGTTTTTT	CASSLSRGGTGELFF
TRBV2	TRBD2	TRBJ2-1	15	.	TGTGCCAGCAGTGAGAGGGGACTAGCGGGGAATGAGCAGTTCTTC	CASSERGLAGNEQFF
TRBV28	TRBD2	TRBJ2-3	16	.	TGTGCCAGCAGAAGTAGCGGGGGGGCGAGCACAGATACGCAGTATTTT	CASRSSGGASTDTQYF
TRBV6-6	.	TRBJ2-7	13	.	TGTGCCAGCACGCCGTTGAGCTCCTACGAGCAGTACTTC	CASTPLSSYEQYF
TRBV5-6	.	TRBJ1-2	14	.	TGTGCCAGCCTGAATCCAGGGAAAGCCTATGGCTACACCTTC	CASLNPGKAYGYTF
TRBV6-1	.	TRBJ1-5	14	.	TGTGCCAGCAGCATGGGACTGCCTAATCAGCCCCAGCATTTT	CASSMGLPNQPQHF
TRBV28	.	TRBJ2-2	13	medium-sized	TGTGCCAGCAGTTCAAGGGGGACCGGGGAGCTGTTTTTT	CASSSRGTGELFF
TRBV7-9	TRBD1	TRBJ2-7	13	.	TGTGCCAGCAGATTTGGGGGACAGGGCGAGCAGTACTTC	CASRFGGQGEQYF
TRBV7-9	.	TRBJ1-5	15	.	TGTGCCAGCAGCTTAGGCACAGGGTTGGGTCAGCCCCAGCATTTT	CASSLGTGLGQPQHF
TRBV14	TRBD2	TRBJ2-7	21	.	TGTGCCAGCAGCCCTAATCTAACCCCTTCTAGCGGGGGGGGACTGGCTTCCGAGCAGTACTTC	CASSPNLTPSSGGGLASEQYF
TRBV6-5	TRBD1	TRBJ1-1	14	.	TGTGCCAGCAACTTATTGGGACAGGGGGCGGAAGCTTTCTTT	CASNLLGQGAEAFF
TRBV5-1	TRBD1	TRBJ2-2	17	.	TGCGCCAGCAGCTTGGAGTCGGGGACAGGTGGCACCGGGGAGCTGTTTTTT	CASSLESGTGGTGELFF
TRBV4-3	.	TRBJ2-7	15	.	TGCGCCAGCAGCCAAGAATTGGGGTACTCCTACGAGCAGTACTTC	CASSQELGYSYEQYF
TRBV19	.	TRBJ2-3	15	.	TGTGCCAGTAGCAAACTTACCTCGAGGACAGATACGCAGTATTTT	CASSKLTSRTDTQYF
TRBV11-2	.	TRBJ1-2	13	once	TGTGCCAGCAGCTTAGATCGACTGGATGGCTACACCTTC	CASSLDRLDGYTF
TRBV9	.	TRBJ2-7	11	few	TGTGCCAGCAGCGGGCCGGGACCACTATCTTTC	CASSGPGPLSF
TRBV7-3	.	TRBJ1-6	13	few	TGTGCCAGCAGCTTAACAGTCGGTTCACCCCTCCACTTT	CASSLTVGSPLHF
TRBV28	.	TRBJ1-3	14	few	TGTGCCAGTACCGACACCCACTCTGGAAACACCATATATTTT	CASTDTHSGNTIYF
TRBV2	.	TRBJ1-2	13	.	TGTGCCAGCAGCAGTGACGGAGACTATGGCTACACCTTC	CASSSDGDYGYTF
TRBV7-2	.	TRBJ2-7	16	.	TGTGCCAGCAGCTTAGCTGCGGCTACGAGCTCCTACGAGCAGTACTTC	CASSLAAATSSYEQYF
TRBV2	.	TRBJ2-7	14	.	TGTGCCAGCAGTCGGACCGCAACCTCCTACGAGCAGTACTTC	CASSRTATSYEQYF
TRBV6-5	.	TRBJ2-6	15	.	TGTGTCAGCAGTTACGCGGGATCTGGGGCCAACGTCCTGACTTTC	CVSSYAGSGANVLTF
TRBV6-4	.	TRBJ2-2	16	.	TGTGCCAGCAGTGCAGGACAGGGACTAAACACCGGGGAGCTGTTTTTT	CASSAGQGLNTGELFF
TRBV11-3	.	TRBJ2-1	16	.	TGTGCCAGCAGCTTAGATAGGGCAAGTCGGGGCAATGAGCAGTTCTTC	CASSLDRASRGNEQFF
TRBV25-1	.	TRBJ2-2	14	few	TGTGCCAGCAGTGCCAGGGCCGACACCGGGGAGCTGTTTTTT	CASSARADTGELFF
TRBV11-1	.	TRBJ2-1	15	once	TGTGCCAGCACCCCCGGCTGGCAGGGGATCAATGAGCAGTTCTTC	CASTPGWQGINEQFF
TRBV5-6	.	TRBJ2-2	17	.	TGTGCCAGCAGCTTGAGGCTAGAGGGATTTACCACCGGGGAGCTGTTTTTT	CASSLRLEGFTTGELFF
TRBV6-6	.	TRBJ2-5	14	.	TGTGCCAGCAGTTACGGCCAGGGGCAAGAGACCCAGTACTTC	CASSYGQGQETQYF
TRBV6-6	.	TRBJ1-5	10	.	TGTGCTGCTGGACACCGGCCCCAGCATTTT	CAAGHRPQHF
TRBV28	TRBD1	TRBJ1-6	17	.	TGTGCCAGCAGTCGACTAATTGGGACAGGGAAGGGTTCACCCCTCCACTTT	CASSRLIGTGKGSPLHF
TRBV18	.	TRBJ1-2	19	.	TGTGCCAGCTCACCACTCGCAGGTGGCAGATCTAGTGGAGGGTATGGCTACACCTTC	CASSPLAGGRSSGGYGYTF